The rows below give T cell receptor beta chains drawn from one sample of a study of Ad26.COV2.S vaccination and SARS-CoV-2 variants. Some clones are missing from TCRdb's copy, which holds only in-frame ones; the method was immunoSEQ multiplex PCR. In the table there are 300,000 to 400,000 clones, almost 90% of which are singletons. The specimen was peripheral blood, collected in a trial of Ad26.COV2.S vaccine versus placebo. Source of these receptors: a person between 18 and 65 years old who received the Ad26.COV2.S COVID-19 vaccine or a placebo. Each CDR3 is given with its conserved first and last residue. Each record gives: D gene, clone size, V gene, J gene, CDR3 DNA, CDR3 protein. D genes are given only for firm matches. Clone size is given for some rows only: seen once, a few or many times, or a class if the clone is expanded.

D: -
size: -
V: TRBV4-3
J: TRBJ2-3
DNA: TGCGCCAGCAGCCAAGATTTTAACACAGATACGCAGTATTTT
CDR3: CASSQDFNTDTQYF

D: TRBD2
size: -
V: TRBV4-2
J: TRBJ2-1
DNA: TGTGCCAGCAGCCCCCAGGGACTAAACTCCTACAATGAGCAGTTCTTC
CDR3: CASSPQGLNSYNEQFF

D: -
size: -
V: TRBV13
J: TRBJ1-2
DNA: TGTGCCAGCAGCTTAAACCGGGATATCTATGGCTACACCTTC
CDR3: CASSLNRDIYGYTF

D: TRBD1
size: -
V: TRBV6-1
J: TRBJ1-6
DNA: TGTGCCAGCAGTGAAAGGGGGCCCGGGCCCTATAATTCACCCCTCCACTTT
CDR3: CASSERGPGPYNSPLHF

D: -
size: -
V: TRBV19
J: TRBJ1-5
DNA: TGTGCCAGTAGGAGATCGGGGGAGCAGCCCCAGCATTTT
CDR3: CASRRSGEQPQHF

D: -
size: -
V: TRBV7-2
J: TRBJ1-6
DNA: TGTGCCAGCTGCAGGGAACTAACATTACTTCCAAATTCACCCCTCCACTTT
CDR3: CASCRELTLLPNSPLHF

D: TRBD1
size: -
V: TRBV6-5
J: TRBJ2-1
DNA: TGTGCCAGCAGTTACGGACAGGGTAGTGAGCAGTTCTTC
CDR3: CASSYGQGSEQFF

D: -
size: -
V: TRBV19
J: TRBJ2-7
DNA: TGTGCCAGTAGTATCTATTCAGGGTACGAGCAGTACTTC
CDR3: CASSIYSGYEQYF

D: -
size: -
V: TRBV7-8
J: TRBJ2-1
DNA: TGTGCCAGCAGCCCACCCACCTACAATGAGCAGTTCTTC
CDR3: CASSPPTYNEQFF

D: -
size: -
V: TRBV12-5
J: TRBJ1-1
DNA: TGTGCTAGTGGTTTGGTAAGCTTCACAGGGCCGTACACTGAAGCTTTCTTT
CDR3: CASGLVSFTGPYTEAFF

D: -
size: -
V: TRBV18
J: TRBJ1-3
DNA: TGTGCCAGCTCACAACCGGGAACCCAAACTGGAAACACCATATATTTT
CDR3: CASSQPGTQTGNTIYF

D: -
size: -
V: TRBV9
J: TRBJ2-3
DNA: TGTGCCAGCAGAGGCCCGGATACGCAGTATTTT
CDR3: CASRGPDTQYF

D: -
size: -
V: TRBV2
J: TRBJ1-1
DNA: TGTGCCAGCAGAGCTCTCGAGGGGAACACTGAAGCTTTCTTT
CDR3: CASRALEGNTEAFF

D: TRBD2
size: -
V: TRBV30
J: TRBJ2-3
DNA: TGTGCCTGGAGACTAGCGGGAAGCACAGATACGCAGTATTTT
CDR3: CAWRLAGSTDTQYF

D: TRBD1
size: -
V: TRBV9
J: TRBJ1-1
DNA: TGTGCCAGCAGCTCTAGACAGGGGAACACAGAAGCTTTCTTT
CDR3: CASSSRQGNTEAFF

D: -
size: -
V: TRBV7-9
J: TRBJ2-3
DNA: TGTGCCAGCAGCTTGGTTCGGACAGCTGGAGATACGCAGTATTTT
CDR3: CASSLVRTAGDTQYF

D: -
size: once
V: TRBV28
J: TRBJ1-6
DNA: TGTGCCAGCAGTTCGCAACAGAGAAACTATAATTCACCCCTCCACTTT
CDR3: CASSSQQRNYNSPLHF

D: TRBD2
size: -
V: TRBV28
J: TRBJ2-1
DNA: TGTGCCAGCAGTCCATACCGCTTGGGACTAGCCGGTAATGAGCAGTTCTTC
CDR3: CASSPYRLGLAGNEQFF

D: -
size: -
V: TRBV28
J: TRBJ2-1
DNA: TGTGCCAGCAGTTTCCTCCAGGGTAGGAATGAGCAGTTCTTC
CDR3: CASSFLQGRNEQFF

D: -
size: -
V: TRBV19
J: TRBJ1-5
DNA: TGTGCCAGTAAGACAACATGGAGCGGTGTTCAGCCCCAGCATTTT
CDR3: CASKTTWSGVQPQHF

D: TRBD2
size: -
V: TRBV12-5
J: TRBJ2-1
DNA: TGTGCTAGTGGTTTGGCAGAGCGGGAGCAAGCCTACAATGAGCAGTTCTTC
CDR3: CASGLAEREQAYNEQFF

D: -
size: -
V: TRBV18
J: TRBJ2-7
DNA: TGTGCCAGCTCACCCAAATGGGCCGATCCGGATAAGACGGGCGAGCAGTACTTC
CDR3: CASSPKWADPDKTGEQYF

D: -
size: once
V: TRBV6-5
J: TRBJ1-1
DNA: TGTGCCAGCAGTTACTTCAGAAGGGCTGAAGCTTTCTTT
CDR3: CASSYFRRAEAFF

D: -
size: -
V: TRBV3-1/TRBV3-2
J: TRBJ1-2
DNA: TGTGCCAGCAGGTCACAGGGAAACTATGGCTACACCTTC
CDR3: CASRSQGNYGYTF

D: -
size: -
V: TRBV19
J: TRBJ1-1
DNA: TGTGCCAGTAGTCTTGGTGAGTGGGGGTCATCGGACACTGAAGCTTTCTTT
CDR3: CASSLGEWGSSDTEAFF

D: -
size: once
V: TRBV20-1
J: TRBJ1-1
DNA: TGCAGTGCTAGTACATTCACTGAAGCTTTCTTT
CDR3: CSASTFTEAFF

D: -
size: -
V: TRBV4-3
J: TRBJ1-2
DNA: TGCGCCAGCAGCAGCCAACAGGTGGCTGGCTACACCTTC
CDR3: CASSSQQVAGYTF

D: -
size: -
V: TRBV6-2/TRBV6-3
J: TRBJ1-2
DNA: TGTGCCAGCAGTTACCAGGACAGCCCTTTTGGCTACACCTTC
CDR3: CASSYQDSPFGYTF

D: -
size: -
V: TRBV28
J: TRBJ1-2
DNA: TGTGCCAGCAGTTCGAACTATGGCTACACCTTC
CDR3: CASSSNYGYTF

D: -
size: -
V: TRBV5-8
J: TRBJ1-6
DNA: TGTGCCAGCAGCTCACCGAATAATTCACCCCTCCACTTT
CDR3: CASSSPNNSPLHF

D: TRBD1
size: -
V: TRBV19
J: TRBJ2-2
DNA: TGTGCCATAGGGACAGGGCAGGTGGACACCGGGGAGCTGTTTTTT
CDR3: CAIGTGQVDTGELFF

D: -
size: -
V: TRBV5-8
J: TRBJ1-1
DNA: TGTGCCAGCAGCACGGGGCGGCCGAACACTGAAGCTTTCTTT
CDR3: CASSTGRPNTEAFF

D: -
size: -
V: TRBV5-1
J: TRBJ2-2
DNA: TGCGCCAGCAGCTTCGAATGGAGGGGGAACACCGGGGAGCTGTTTTTT
CDR3: CASSFEWRGNTGELFF